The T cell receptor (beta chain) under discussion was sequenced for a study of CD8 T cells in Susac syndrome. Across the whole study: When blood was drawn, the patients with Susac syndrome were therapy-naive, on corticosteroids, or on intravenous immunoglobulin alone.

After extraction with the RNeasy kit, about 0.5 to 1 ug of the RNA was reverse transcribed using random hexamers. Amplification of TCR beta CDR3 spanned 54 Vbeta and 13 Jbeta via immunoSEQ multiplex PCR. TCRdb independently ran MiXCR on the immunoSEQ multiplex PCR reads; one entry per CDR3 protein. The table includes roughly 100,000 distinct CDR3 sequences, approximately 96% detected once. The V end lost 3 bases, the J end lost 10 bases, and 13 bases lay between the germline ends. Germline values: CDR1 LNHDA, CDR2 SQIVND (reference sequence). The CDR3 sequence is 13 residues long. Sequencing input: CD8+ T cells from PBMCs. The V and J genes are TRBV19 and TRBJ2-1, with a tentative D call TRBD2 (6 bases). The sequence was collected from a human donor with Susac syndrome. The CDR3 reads CASSIPLAPEQFF. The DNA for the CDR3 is TGTGCCAGTAGTATCCCTCTAGCGCCCGAGCAGTTCTTC.